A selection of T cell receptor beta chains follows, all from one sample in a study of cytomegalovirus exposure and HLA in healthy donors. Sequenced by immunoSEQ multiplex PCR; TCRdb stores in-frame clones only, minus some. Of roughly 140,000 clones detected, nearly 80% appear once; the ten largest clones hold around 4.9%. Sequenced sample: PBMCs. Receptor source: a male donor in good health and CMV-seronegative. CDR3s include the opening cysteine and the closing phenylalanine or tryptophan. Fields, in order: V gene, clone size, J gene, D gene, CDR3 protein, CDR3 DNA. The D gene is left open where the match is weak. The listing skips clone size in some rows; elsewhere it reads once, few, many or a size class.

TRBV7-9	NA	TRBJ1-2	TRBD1	CASSPTGGRNYGYTF	TGTGCCAGCAGCCCTACAGGGGGAAGGAACTATGGCTACACCTTC
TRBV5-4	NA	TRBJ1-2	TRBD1	CASSPPTGMSDGYTF	TGTGCCAGCAGCCCCCCGACAGGGATGTCCGATGGCTACACCTTC
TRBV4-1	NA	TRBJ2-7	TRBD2	CAGSQAGGLIYEQYF	TGCGCCGGCAGCCAAGCGGGGGGACTGATCTACGAGCAGTACTTC
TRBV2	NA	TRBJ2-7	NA	CASSEAVGQPNNYEQYF	TGTGCCAGCAGTGAAGCGGTGGGGCAGCCAAACAACTACGAGCAGTACTTC
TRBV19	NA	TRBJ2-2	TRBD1	CASSIGLRGTGDTGELFF	TGTGCCAGTAGTATCGGGCTACGGGGGACAGGTGACACCGGGGAGCTGTTTTTT
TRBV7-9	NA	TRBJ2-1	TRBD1	CASSGTGGSYNEQFF	TGTGCCAGCAGCGGGACAGGGGGCTCCTACAATGAGCAGTTCTTC
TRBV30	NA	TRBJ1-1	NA	CAWKRTATMNTEAFF	TGTGCCTGGAAGAGGACAGCAACCATGAACACTGAAGCTTTCTTT
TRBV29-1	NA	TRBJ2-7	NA	CSVVCSTGEQYF	TGCAGCGTTGTCTGTAGCACAGGGGAGCAGTACTTC
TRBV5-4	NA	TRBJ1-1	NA	CASSEGGQGPEAFF	TGTGCCAGCAGCGAGGGGGGGCAGGGGCCTGAAGCTTTCTTT
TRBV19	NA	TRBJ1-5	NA	CASSIVKTGGQPQHF	TGTGCCAGTAGTATAGTAAAGACAGGCGGACAGCCCCAGCATTTT
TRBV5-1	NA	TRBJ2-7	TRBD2	CASSLSGGGAYEQYF	TGCGCCAGCAGCTTGTCCGGGGGGGGAGCCTACGAGCAGTACTTC
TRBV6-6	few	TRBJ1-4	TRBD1	CASSPGTAHEKLFF	TGTGCCAGCAGTCCCGGGACAGCCCATGAAAAACTGTTTTTT
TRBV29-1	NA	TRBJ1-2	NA	CSVVINYGYTF	TGCAGCGTTGTTATCAACTATGGCTACACCTTC
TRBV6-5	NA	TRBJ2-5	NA	CASSYGLLKETQYF	TGTGCCAGCAGTTACGGCCTCCTCAAGGAGACCCAGTACTTC
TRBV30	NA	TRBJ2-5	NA	CAWTGWDVLETQYF	TGTGCCTGGACAGGGTGGGATGTCTTGGAGACCCAGTACTTC
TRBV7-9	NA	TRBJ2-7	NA	CASSLAQGVNYEQYF	TGTGCCAGCAGCTTAGCGCAGGGTGTCAACTACGAGCAGTACTTC
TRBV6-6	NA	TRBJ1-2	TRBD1	CASNSGQGLGYTF	TGTGCCAGTAACTCGGGACAGGGTTTAGGCTACACCTTC
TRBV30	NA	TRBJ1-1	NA	CAWISMNTEAFF	TGTGCCTGGATATCTATGAACACTGAAGCTTTCTTT
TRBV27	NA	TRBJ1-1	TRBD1	CASSRTGVDTEAFF	TGTGCCAGCAGTAGGACAGGGGTTGACACTGAAGCTTTCTTT
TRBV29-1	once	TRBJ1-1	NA	CSASQAGTEAFF	TGCAGCGCCTCCCAGGCGGGCACTGAAGCTTTCTTT
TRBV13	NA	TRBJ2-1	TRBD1	CASSLATGGSYNEQFF	TGTGCCAGCAGCTTAGCTACAGGGGGCTCCTACAATGAGCAGTTCTTC
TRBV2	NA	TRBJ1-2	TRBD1	CASSGDRAVAEGYTF	TGTGCCAGCAGCGGGGACAGGGCTGTAGCGGAGGGCTACACCTTC
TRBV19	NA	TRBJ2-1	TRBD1	CASGTGGDEQFF	TGTGCCAGTGGGACAGGGGGCGATGAGCAGTTCTTC
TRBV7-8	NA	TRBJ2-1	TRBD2	CASLGERGVVYGSSYNEQFF	TGTGCCAGCTTGGGGGAGCGGGGGGTCGTTTACGGGAGCTCCTACAATGAGCAGTTCTTC